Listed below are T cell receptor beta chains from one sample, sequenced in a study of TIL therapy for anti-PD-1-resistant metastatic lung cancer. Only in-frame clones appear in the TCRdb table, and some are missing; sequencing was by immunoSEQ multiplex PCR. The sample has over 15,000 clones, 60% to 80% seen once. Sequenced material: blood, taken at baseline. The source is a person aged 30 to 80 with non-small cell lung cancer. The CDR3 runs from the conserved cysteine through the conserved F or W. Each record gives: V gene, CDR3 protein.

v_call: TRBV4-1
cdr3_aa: CASSPPQRGSTDTQYF

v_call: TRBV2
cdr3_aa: CASSVEQQAYEQYF

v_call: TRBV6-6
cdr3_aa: CASREGGRQDTQYF

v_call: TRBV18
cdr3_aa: CASLISGRLNEQFF

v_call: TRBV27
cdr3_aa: CASSFLGEYNEQFF

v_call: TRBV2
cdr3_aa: CASRDTGLEGQYF

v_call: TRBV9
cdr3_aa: CASKAGGVGTGELFF

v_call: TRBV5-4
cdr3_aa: CASSWLTANTEAFF

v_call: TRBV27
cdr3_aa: CASSPFEQYF

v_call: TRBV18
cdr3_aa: CASSQQKTGELFF

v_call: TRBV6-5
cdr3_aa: CASSYLTVNTEAFF

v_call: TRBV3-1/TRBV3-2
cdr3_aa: CASSPTGAYEQYF

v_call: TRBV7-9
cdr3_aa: CASKEGTEAFF

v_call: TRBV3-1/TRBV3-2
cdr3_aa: CASSQVKGSNYEQYF

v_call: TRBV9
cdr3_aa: CASTPRGGPEAFF

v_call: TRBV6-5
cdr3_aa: CASSSVYEQYF

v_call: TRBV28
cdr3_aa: CASTKDRAFNQPQHF

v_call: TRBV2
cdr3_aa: CASSRNSRPGELFF

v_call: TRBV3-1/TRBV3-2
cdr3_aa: CASSQGGASYEQYF

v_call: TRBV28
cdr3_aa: CASSLGGSRSYEQYF

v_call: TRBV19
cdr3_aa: CASSIFGQNTDTQYF

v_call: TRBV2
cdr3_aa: CANTGVAGELFF

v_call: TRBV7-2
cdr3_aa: CASSLVTGFWDTIYF

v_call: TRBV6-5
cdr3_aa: CASTSLGQRVEHF

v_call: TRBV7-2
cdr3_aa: CASSLNPSGTKETQYF